This TCR beta chain was sequenced during a study of T-cell memory formation after mild COVID-19 (dated by TCRdb to the early 2020s). Broadly, across the study: TCR sequence clusters from the two donors were largely donor specific. In two donors, T-cell clones that expanded and contracted after mild COVID-19 were tracked by sequencing TCRalpha and TCRbeta repertoires over time. Two young, previously healthy adult volunteers made up the cohort, one male and one female.

From the cysteine through the phenylalanine, the CDR3 covers 18 amino acids. Only the CDR3 part of the read is kept: 54 bases, read in frame from the first base. The V end gives up 0 bases and the J end 3 bases, leaving 8 bases in the junction not matched to a gene. The germline V gene sets CDR1 to LGHNA and CDR2 to YSLEER. Worth noting for this clonotype: The target of this receptor is not known. There are no base qualities to consult, and no much larger clone falls within one base.

General conclusions and limits of the study: Contracting CD4+ clones were found mainly in CM and EM memory subsets, while CD8+ clones were enriched in EMRA. SARS-CoV-2 specificity of the second-wave clones peaking on day 37 was not confirmed. The study included only a couple of mild cases, and larger cohorts that include severe cases with pre-infection samples were judged to be necessary. The detection of some responding clones in pre-infection memory suggests that pre-existing cross-reactive memory T cells joined the SARS-CoV-2 response. Balanced CD4/CD8 phenotypes were observed for clones contracting from day 15 to 85, whereas a bias towards CD4+ was observed for a second wave of clones expanding from day 15 to 37.

Instrument used: Illumina NovaSeq 6000. TCRalpha and TCRbeta cDNA libraries were built by 5'RACE with constant-segment primers, adding sample barcodes and unique molecular identifiers. RNA was extracted from every sample with Trizol reagent. Amplification of the libraries took two PCR steps, and the second step added a second sample barcode plus Illumina TruSeq adapters. Sequencing of libraries was performed on an Illumina NovaSeq with 2 x 150 bp paired-end reads. In the paper's pipeline: Demultiplexing of reads and collapsing into UMI-guided consensus sequences were performed with migec v1.2.7. With mixcr v2.1.11, UMI consensuses were aligned to TRA and TRB V and J templates and assembled into clonotypes. A clonotype was counted as expanded or contracted only if both edgeR and NoisET called the change significant, with noise models trained on biological replicates. For edgeR calls, the thresholds were a false discovery rate-adjusted p below 0.01 and a log2 fold-change of 1. As an exploratory analysis of dynamics, max-normalized trajectories of the 1000 most abundant clonotypes were examined with PCA combined with hierarchical clustering. Separately sequenced CD4+ and CD8+ repertoires were used to assign a CD4 or CD8 phenotype to each responding clone. TCRdb reprocessing: public reads trimmed at Q25 with fastp, clones called with MiXCR, in-frame beta chains kept. Duplicate CDR3 protein sequences are folded into a single record with the most common DNA and genes. The V and J calls were determined by TCRdb, not by the authors. The sample records around 300,000 distinct CDR3 sequences, 10% to 15% of which are singletons. About a fifth of the sample rests with the top ten.

Ficoll-Paque density gradient centrifugation was used to isolate PBMCs. In this chain, TRBV4-3 is recombined with TRBJ2-3; TRBD2 agrees with 11 junctional bases. Sequenced material: PBMCs or a T cell subset sorted from them (not recorded which). The sequence derives from a man between 18 and 35 years old who had mild COVID-19 (a few samples of this study predate the infection). The sample titles of this study are shuffled in the database, so cell type and time point are left out; the donor was told from shared clones. The sequenced DNA: TGCGCCAGCAGCCAAGACTGGTTGGGGACTAGCGGTACAGATACGCAGTATTTT. This translates into CASSQDWLGTSGTDTQYF.